What follows describes a single T cell receptor (beta chain). This entry comes from a study of cytomegalovirus exposure and HLA in healthy donors. Study overall: Out of roughly 170 million T cells, an earlier analysis found about 100 million unique TCR beta sequences in total. Roughly 92 million unique TCRs, all from HLA-typed donors, were included in an early release of the data.

Primers: 60 Vbeta forward and 13 Jbeta reverse. Measured with immunoSEQ multiplex PCR; TCRdb has only the in-frame clones, and not every one. The sample has more than 150,000 clones, about 90% seen once. The CDR3 runs 13 residues. The receptor was isolated from a girl in the first two years of life in good health and CMV-seronegative. Material for sequencing was PBMCs. The chain links TRBV21-1 to TRBJ1-2; the table's TRBD1 call for D was not verified on the DNA. TRBV21-1 is a listed pseudogene. The CDR3 nucleotides are TGTGCCAGCCTAGGACAGGGTGGGTTAGGCTACACCTTC. Amino acid sequence: CASLGQGGLGYTF.